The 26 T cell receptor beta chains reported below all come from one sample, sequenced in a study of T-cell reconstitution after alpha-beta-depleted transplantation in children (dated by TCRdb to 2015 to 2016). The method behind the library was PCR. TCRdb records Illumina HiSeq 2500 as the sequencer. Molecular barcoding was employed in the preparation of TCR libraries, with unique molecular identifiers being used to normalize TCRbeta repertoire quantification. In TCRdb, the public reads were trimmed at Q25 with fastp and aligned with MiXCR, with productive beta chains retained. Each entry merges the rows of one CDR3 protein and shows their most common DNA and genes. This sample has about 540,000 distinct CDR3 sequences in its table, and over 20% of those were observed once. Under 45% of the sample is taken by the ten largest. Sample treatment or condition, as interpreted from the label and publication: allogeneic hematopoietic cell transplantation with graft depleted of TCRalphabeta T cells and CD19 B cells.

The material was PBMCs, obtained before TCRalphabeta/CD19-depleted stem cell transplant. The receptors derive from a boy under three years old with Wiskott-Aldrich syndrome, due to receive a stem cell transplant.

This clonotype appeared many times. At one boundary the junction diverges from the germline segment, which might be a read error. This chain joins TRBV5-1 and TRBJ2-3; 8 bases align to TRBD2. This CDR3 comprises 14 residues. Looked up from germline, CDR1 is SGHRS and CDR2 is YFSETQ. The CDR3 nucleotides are TGTGCCAGCAGTTTAGCGGGAAGCACAGATACGCAGTATTTT. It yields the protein CASSLAGSTDTQYF.

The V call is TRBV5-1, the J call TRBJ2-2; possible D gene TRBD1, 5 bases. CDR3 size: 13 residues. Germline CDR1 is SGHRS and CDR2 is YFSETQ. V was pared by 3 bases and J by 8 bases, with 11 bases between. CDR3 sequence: CASSSVGRGELFF. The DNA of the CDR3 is TGCGCCAGCAGCTCGGTGGGGCGAGGGGAGCTGTTTTTT.

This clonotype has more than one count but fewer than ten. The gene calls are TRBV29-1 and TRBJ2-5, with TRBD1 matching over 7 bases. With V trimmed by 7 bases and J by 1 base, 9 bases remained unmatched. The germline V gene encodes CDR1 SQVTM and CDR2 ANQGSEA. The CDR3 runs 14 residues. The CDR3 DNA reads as TGCAGCGGGGTCAGAGGGACAGCCCAAGAGACCCAGTACTTC. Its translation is CSGVRGTAQETQYF.

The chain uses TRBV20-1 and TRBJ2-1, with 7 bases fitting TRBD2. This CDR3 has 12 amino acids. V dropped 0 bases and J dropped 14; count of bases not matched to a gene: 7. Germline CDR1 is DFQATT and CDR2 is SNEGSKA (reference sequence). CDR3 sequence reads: CSARDGGSTEFF. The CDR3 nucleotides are TGCAGTGCTAGAGATGGCGGGAGTACCGAGTTCTTC.

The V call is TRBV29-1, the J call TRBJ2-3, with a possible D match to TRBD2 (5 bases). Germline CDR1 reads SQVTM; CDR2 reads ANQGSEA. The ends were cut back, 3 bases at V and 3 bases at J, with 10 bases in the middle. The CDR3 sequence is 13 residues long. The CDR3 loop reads CSVEHRGTDTQYF. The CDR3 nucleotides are TGCAGCGTTGAGCATCGGGGTACAGATACGCAGTATTTT.

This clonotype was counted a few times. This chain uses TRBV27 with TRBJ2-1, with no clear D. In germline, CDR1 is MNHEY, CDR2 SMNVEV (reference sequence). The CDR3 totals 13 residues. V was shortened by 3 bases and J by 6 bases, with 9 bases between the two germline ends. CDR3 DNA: TGTGCCAGCAGTTTGTACGGGCTCAATGAGCAGTTCTTC. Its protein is CASSLYGLNEQFF.

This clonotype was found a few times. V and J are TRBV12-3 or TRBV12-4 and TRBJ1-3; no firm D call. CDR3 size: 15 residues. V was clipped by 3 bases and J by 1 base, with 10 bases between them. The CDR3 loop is CASSFLGWSGNTIYF. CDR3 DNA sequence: TGTGCCAGCAGTTTTCTGGGATGGTCTGGAAACACCATATATTTT.

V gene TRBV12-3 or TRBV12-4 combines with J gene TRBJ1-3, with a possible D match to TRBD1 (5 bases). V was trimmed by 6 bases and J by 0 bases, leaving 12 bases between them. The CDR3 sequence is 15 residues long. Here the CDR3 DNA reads TGTGCCAGCAGCCGCTCCGGGACCTCTGGAAACACCATATATTTT. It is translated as CASSRSGTSGNTIYF.

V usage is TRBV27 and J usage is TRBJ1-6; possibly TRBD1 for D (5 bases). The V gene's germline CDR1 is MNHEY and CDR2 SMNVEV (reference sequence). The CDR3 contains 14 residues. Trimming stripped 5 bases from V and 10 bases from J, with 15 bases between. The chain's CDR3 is CASSQSGRDSPLHF. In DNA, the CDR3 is TGTGCCAGCAGTCAATCTGGACGGGACTCACCCCTCCACTTT.

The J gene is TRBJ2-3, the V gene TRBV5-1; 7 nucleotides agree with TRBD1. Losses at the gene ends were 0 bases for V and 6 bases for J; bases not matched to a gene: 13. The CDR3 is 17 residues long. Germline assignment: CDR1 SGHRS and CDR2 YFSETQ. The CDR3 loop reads CASSLGQGPQGYDTQYF. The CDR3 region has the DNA TGCGCCAGCAGCTTGGGACAGGGCCCTCAAGGATACGATACGCAGTATTTT. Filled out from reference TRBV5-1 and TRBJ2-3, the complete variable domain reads KAGVTQTPRYLIKTRGQQVTLSCSPISGHRSVSWYQQTPGQGLQFLFEYFSETQRNKGNFPGRFSGRQFSNSRSEMNVSTLELGDSALYLCASSLGQGPQGYDTQYFGPGTRLTVL.

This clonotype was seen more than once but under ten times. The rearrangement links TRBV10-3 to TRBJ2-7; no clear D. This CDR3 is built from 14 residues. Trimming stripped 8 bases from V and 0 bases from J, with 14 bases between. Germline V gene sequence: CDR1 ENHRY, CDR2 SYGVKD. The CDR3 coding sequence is TGTGCCATCCCTACACCCAGATGCTCCTACGAGCAGTACTTC. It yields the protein CAIPTPRCSYEQYF.

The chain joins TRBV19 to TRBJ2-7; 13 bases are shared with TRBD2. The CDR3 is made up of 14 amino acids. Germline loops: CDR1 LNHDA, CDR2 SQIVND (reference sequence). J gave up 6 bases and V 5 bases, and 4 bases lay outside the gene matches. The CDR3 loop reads CASSPTSGRGEQYF. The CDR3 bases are TGTGCCAGTAGTCCAACTAGCGGGAGGGGCGAGCAGTACTTC.

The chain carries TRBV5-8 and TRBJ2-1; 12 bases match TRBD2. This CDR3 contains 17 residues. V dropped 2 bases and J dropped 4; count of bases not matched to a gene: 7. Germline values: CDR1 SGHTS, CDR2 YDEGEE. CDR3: CASSLVTGLAGYNEQFF. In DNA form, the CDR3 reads TGTGCCAGCAGCTTAGTGACCGGACTAGCGGGGTACAATGAGCAGTTCTTC.

CDR3 DNA: TGTGCCAGCAGTGAATATCCACACAGGGTGGAAGAGACCCAGTACTTC. Translating gives CASSEYPHRVEETQYF. This chain links TRBV25-1 with TRBJ2-5, with D perhaps TRBD1 (6 bases). CDR1 is MGHDK, CDR2 SYGVNS, per germline. This CDR3 contains 16 residues. Trimming took 0 bases from V and 3 from J, leaving 14 bases between them.

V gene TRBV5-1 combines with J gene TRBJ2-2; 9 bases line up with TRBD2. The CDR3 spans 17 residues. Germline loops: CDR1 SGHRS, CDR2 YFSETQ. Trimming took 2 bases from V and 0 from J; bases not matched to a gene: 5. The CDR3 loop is CASSFGTSPPNTGELFF. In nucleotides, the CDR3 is TGCGCCAGCAGCTTTGGGACTAGCCCACCGAACACCGGGGAGCTGTTTTTT.

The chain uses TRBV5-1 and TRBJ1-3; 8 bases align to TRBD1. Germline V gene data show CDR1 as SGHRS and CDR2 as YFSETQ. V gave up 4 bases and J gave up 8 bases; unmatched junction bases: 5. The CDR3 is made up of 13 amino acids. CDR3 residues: CASSGTGGDTIYF. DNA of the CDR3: TGCGCCAGCAGCGGAACAGGGGGGGACACCATATATTTT.

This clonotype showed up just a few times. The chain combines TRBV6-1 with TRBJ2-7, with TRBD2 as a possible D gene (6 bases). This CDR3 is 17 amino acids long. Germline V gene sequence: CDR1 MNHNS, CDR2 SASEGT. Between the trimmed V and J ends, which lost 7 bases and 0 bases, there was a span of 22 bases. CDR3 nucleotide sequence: TGTGCCAGCAAACCGGAGGGGCCCGGGACTGGCTCCTACGAGCAGTACTTC. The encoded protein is CASKPEGPGTGSYEQYF.

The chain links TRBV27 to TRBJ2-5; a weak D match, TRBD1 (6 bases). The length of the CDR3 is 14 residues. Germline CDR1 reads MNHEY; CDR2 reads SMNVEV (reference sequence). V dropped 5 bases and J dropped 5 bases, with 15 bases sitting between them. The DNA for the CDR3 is TGTGCCAGCAGTATCAGCAGGGGAGAGGAGACCCAGTACTTC. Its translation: CASSISRGEETQYF.

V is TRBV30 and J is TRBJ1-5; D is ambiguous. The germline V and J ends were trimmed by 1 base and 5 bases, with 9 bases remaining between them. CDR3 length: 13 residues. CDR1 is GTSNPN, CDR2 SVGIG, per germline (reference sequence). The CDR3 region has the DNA TGTGCCTGGAGTGGGCACAGATATCAGCCCCAGCATTTT. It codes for CAWSGHRYQPQHF.

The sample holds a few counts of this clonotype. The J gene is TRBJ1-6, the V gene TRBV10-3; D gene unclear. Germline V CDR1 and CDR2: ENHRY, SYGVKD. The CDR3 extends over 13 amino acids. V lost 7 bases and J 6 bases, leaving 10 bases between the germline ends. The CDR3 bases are TGTGCCATCACCGGACGGCCTAATTCACCCCTCCACTTT. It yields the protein CAITGRPNSPLHF.

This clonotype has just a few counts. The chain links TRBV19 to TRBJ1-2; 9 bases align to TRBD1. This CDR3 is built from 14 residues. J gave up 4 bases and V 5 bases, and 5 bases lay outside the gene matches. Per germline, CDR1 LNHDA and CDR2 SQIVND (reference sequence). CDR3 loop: CASSRTGGVYGYTF. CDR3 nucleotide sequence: TGTGCCAGTAGTCGAACAGGGGGCGTCTATGGCTACACCTTC. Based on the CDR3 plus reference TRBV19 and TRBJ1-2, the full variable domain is DGGITQSPKYLFRKEGQNVTLSCEQNLNHDAMYWYRQDPGQGLRLIYYSQIVNDFQKGDIAEGYSVSREKKESFPLTVTSAQKNPTAFYLCASSRTGGVYGYTFGSGTRLTVV.

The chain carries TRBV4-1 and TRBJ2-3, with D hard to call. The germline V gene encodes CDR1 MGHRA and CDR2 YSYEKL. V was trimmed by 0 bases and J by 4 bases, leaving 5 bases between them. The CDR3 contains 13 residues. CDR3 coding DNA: TGCGCCAGCAGCCAAGAATTTGCAGATACGCAGTATTTT. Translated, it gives CASSQEFADTQYF.

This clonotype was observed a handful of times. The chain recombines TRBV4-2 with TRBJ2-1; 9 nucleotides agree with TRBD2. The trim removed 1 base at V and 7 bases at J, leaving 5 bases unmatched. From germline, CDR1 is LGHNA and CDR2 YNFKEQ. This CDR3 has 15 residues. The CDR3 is CASSQVAGGLNEQFF. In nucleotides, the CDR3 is TGTGCCAGCAGCCAAGTTGCGGGAGGGCTTAATGAGCAGTTCTTC.

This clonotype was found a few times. In DNA form, the CDR3 reads TGTGCCAGCAGCGCGATTGGGGCAGGGTGGGGAGAGACCCAGTACTTC. This codes for CASSAIGAGWGETQYF. The gene calls are TRBV7-9 and TRBJ2-5; D possibly corresponds to TRBD1 (5 bases). Trimming took off 5 bases at V and 4 bases at J, with 20 bases between the two ends. Germline CDR1 and CDR2: SEHNR and FQNEAQ (reference sequence). The CDR3 is 16 amino acids.

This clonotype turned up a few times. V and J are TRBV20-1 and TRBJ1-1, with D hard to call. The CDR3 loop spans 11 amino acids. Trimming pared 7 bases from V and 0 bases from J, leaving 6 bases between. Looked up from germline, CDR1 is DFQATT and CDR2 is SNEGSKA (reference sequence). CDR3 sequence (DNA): TGCAGTGGCGTGGTGAACACTGAAGCTTTCTTT. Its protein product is CSGVVNTEAFF.

This CDR3 is CASSFGPPQGNTEAFF. CDR3 coding DNA: TGTGCCAGCAGTTTCGGACCACCCCAGGGGAACACTGAAGCTTTCTTT. The rearrangement joins TRBV28 to TRBJ1-1, with D perhaps TRBD1 (5 bases). The germline CDR1 and CDR2 sequences are MDHEN and SYDVKM. With 3 bases removed from V and 1 base from J, the gap between germline ends came to 15 bases. CDR3 length equals 16 residues.